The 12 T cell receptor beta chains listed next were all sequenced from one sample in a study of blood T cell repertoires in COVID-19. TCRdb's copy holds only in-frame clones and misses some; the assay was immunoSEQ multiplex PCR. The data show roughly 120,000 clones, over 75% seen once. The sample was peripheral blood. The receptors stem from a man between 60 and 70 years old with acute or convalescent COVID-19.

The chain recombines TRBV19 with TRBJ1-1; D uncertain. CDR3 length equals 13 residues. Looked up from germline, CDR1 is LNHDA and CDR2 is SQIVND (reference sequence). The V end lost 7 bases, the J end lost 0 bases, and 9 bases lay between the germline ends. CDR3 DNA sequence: TGTGCCAGTAACTCCGGTCTGAACACTGAAGCTTTCTTT. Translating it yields CASNSGLNTEAFF.

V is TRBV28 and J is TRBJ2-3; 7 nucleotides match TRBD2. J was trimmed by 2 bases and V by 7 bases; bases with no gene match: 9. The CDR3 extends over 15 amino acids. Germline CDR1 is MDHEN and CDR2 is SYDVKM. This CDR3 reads CASTKLALLTDTQYF. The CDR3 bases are TGTGCCAGCACCAAACTAGCGCTCCTCACAGATACGCAGTATTTT.

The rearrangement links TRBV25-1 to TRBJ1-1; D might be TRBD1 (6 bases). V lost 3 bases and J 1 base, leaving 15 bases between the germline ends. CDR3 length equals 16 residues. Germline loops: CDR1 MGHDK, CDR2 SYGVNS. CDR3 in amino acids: CASSDRGAKWNTEAFF. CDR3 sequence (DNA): TGTGCCAGCAGTGACCGGGGGGCGAAATGGAACACTGAAGCTTTCTTT.

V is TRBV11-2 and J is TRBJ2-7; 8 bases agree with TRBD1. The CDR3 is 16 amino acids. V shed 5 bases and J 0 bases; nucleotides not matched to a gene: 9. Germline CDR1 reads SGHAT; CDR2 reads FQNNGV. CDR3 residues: CASSPWDRPTSYEQYF. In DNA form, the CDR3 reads TGTGCCAGCAGCCCTTGGGACAGGCCTACCTCCTACGAGCAGTACTTC.

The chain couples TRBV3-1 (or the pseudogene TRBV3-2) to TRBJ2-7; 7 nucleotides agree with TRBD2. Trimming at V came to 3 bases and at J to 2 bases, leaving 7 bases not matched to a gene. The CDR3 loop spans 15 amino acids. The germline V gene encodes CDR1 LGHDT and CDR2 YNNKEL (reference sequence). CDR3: CASSQAGDGAYEQYF. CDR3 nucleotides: TGTGCCAGCAGCCAGGCGGGGGACGGAGCCTACGAGCAGTACTTC.

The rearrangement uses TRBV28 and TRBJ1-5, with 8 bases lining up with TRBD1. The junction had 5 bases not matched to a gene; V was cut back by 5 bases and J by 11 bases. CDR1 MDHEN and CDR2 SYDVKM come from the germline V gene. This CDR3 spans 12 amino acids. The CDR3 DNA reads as TGTGCCAGCAGTCTGGACAGGGCGGCCCAGCATTTT. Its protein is CASSLDRAAQHF.

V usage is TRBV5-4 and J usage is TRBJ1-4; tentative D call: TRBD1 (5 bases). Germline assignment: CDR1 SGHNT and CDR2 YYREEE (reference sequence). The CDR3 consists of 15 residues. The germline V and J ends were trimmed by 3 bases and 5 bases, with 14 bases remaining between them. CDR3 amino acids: CASSSGGGRNEKLFF. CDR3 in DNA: TGTGCCAGCAGCTCCGGGGGGGGAAGAAATGAAAAACTGTTTTTT. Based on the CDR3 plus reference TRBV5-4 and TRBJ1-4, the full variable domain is ETGVTQSPTHLIKTRGQQVTLRCSSQSGHNTVSWYQQALGQGPQFIFQYYREEENGRGNFPPRFSGLQFPNYSSELNVNALELDDSALYLCASSSGGGRNEKLFFGSGTQLSVL.

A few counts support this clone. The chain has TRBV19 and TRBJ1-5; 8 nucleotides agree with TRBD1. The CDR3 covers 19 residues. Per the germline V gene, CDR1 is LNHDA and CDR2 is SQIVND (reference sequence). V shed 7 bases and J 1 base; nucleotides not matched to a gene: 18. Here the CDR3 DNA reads TGTGCCAGTAAATCCACCCACAGGCGGCAGGGGGCAAGCAATCAGCCCCAGCATTTT. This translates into CASKSTHRRQGASNQPQHF.

As DNA, the CDR3 is TGCGCCAGCAGTCGCGACAGGGATTCACCCCTCCACTTT. Translating gives CASSRDRDSPLHF. This chain links TRBV4-3 with TRBJ1-6; 7 bases agree with TRBD1. The CDR3 is made up of 13 amino acids. The germline V gene encodes CDR1 LGHNA and CDR2 YSLEER. The V segment lost 6 bases and the J segment 8 bases; nucleotides outside the gene matches: 4.

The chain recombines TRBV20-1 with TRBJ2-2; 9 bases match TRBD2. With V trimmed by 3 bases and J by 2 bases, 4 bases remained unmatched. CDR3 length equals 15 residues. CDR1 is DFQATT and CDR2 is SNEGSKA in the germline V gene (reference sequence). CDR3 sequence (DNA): TGCAGTGCTAGTGTTAGCGGGAGTAACACCGGGGAGCTGTTTTTT. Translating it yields CSASVSGSNTGELFF.

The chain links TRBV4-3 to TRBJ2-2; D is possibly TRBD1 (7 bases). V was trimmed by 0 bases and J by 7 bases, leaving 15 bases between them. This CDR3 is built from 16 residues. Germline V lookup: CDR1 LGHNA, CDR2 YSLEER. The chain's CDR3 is CASSQDLYRGGGELFF. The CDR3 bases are TGCGCCAGCAGCCAAGATTTGTACAGGGGAGGCGGGGAGCTGTTTTTT.

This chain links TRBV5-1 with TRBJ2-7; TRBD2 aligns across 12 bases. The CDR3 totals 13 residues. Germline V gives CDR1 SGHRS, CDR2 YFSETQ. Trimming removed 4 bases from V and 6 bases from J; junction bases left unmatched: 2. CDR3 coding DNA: TGCGCCAGCAGCGTGGGACTAGCGGGCGAGCAGTACTTC. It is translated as CASSVGLAGEQYF.